This record looks at one T cell receptor beta chain sequence and its context. CDR1 and CDR2 (germline): MNHEY, SVGAGI. There are 15 residues in the CDR3. The trim removed 5 bases at V and 9 bases at J, leaving 15 bases unmatched. Through a sample-barcoded 5' primer and a J-beta primer mix, a second PCR was run for about 6 to 11 cycles. TCRdb independently ran MiXCR on the 5' RACE reads; one entry per CDR3 protein. The table has some 890,000 distinct CDR3 sequences, roughly 28% seen once; the top ten hold more than 8.5%. This sample is drawn from a study of blood T cells in healthy people across ages. These same records also appear under a second study, on T cells of mothers and their children.

The sample was blood. This chain uses TRBV6-5 with TRBJ1-2, with 7 positions matching TRBD1. The sequence was collected from a woman in her forties in good health. DNA for the CDR3: TGTGCCAGCAGTCAGCCTCTCCGGGACAGCAGACGCTACACCTTC. Its translation is CASSQPLRDSRRYTF.